The 20 T cell receptor beta chains given below trace back to one sample, sequenced in a study of vaccination and CD4 T cells after COVID-19 (dated by TCRdb to about 2022). Libraries were made using PCR. TCRdb records Illumina iSeq 100 as the sequencer. DNA from cultured CD4+ T cells underwent TCR sequencing with the Oncomine TCR Beta short-read assay at the Johns Hopkins FTIC core. TCRdb reran the public reads through fastp at Q25 and MiXCR, keeping productive beta chains. Every entry covers one CDR3 protein and lists the most common genes and DNA from its rows. In this sample the table shows 25,000 or so distinct CDR3 sequences, roughly a third of which occur a single time. The ten largest clones represent under 3.5% of the sample. The time point label on this specimen signifies: late sampling 161 to 241 days after vaccination in a few convalescent patients. Reading the label with the study, this specimen's treatment or condition is: roughly 10-day PBMC culture with coronavirus spike peptide pools or control peptides (ViraFEST assay).

No cognate antigen is known for these TCRs. The sample consisted of CD4+ T cells from blood, cultured in vitro, taken about 7 months after SARS-CoV-2 vaccination. The receptors shown here come from a human donor who had recovered from COVID-19.

The V and J genes are TRBV30 and TRBJ2-3; D perhaps matches TRBD1 (6 bases). Germline V lookup: CDR1 GTSNPN, CDR2 SVGIG (reference sequence). The CDR3 spans 14 residues. Between the trimmed V and J ends, which lost 7 bases and 0 bases, there was a span of 14 bases. The CDR3 loop reads CASSGTHSTDTQYF. DNA of the CDR3: TGTGCCTCATCCGGGACACATAGCACAGATACGCAGTATTTT.

A few counts support this clonotype. V is TRBV7-2 and J is TRBJ2-1; TRBD2 matches at 7 bases. There are 12 residues in the CDR3. J was trimmed by 14 bases and V by 2 bases; bases with no gene match: 6. In germline, CDR1 is SGHTA, CDR2 FQGNSA. For the CDR3, the DNA is TGTGCCAGCAGCTTACTCGCGGGAGCAAAGTTCTTC. This codes for CASSLLAGAKFF.

The rearrangement uses TRBV20-1 and TRBJ2-7, with TRBD2 as a possible D gene (5 bases). Germline CDR1 and CDR2: DFQATT and SNEGSKA (reference sequence). Trimming left V 3 bases short and J 5 bases short, with 14 bases between. This CDR3 spans 13 amino acids. CDR3 nucleotide sequence: TGCAGTGCTAGTTCCGGGAACAGCAACGAGCAGTACTTC. It specifies CSASSGNSNEQYF.

The chain has TRBV20-1 and TRBJ2-3; TRBD2 matches at 8 bases. The CDR3 runs 16 residues. Germline CDR1 and CDR2: DFQATT and SNEGSKA (reference sequence). With V trimmed by 0 bases and J by 1 base, 6 bases remained unmatched. The CDR3 reads CSARDVSGTRTDTQYF. CDR3 nucleotide sequence: TGCAGTGCTAGAGATGTTAGCGGGACCCGCACAGATACGCAGTATTTT.

Comments on this clonotype: The junction departs from germline at one end; a sequencing error may be responsible. V gene TRBV7-6 combines with J gene TRBJ2-2; the D is unclear. The germline V gene has CDR1 SGHVS and CDR2 FNYEAQ. The CDR3 runs 14 residues. The CDR3 DNA follows: TGTGCTAGCAGCTCGCAGGCAGGAGCCGGGGAGCTGTTTTTT. As protein: CASSSQAGAGELFF.

This clonotype was counted between two and nine times. V usage is TRBV21-1 and J usage is TRBJ1-1; the tabulated D call, TRBD1, remains unverified against the DNA. TRBV21-1 is annotated as a pseudogene. CDR3 size: 14 residues. The CDR3: CASSMGIQLRGAFF. CDR3 nucleotide sequence: TGTGCCAGCAGCATGGGTATACAACTTAGGGGGGCTTTCTTT.

CDR3 region: CASSESGVGGSQPQHF. CDR3 bases: TGTGCCAGCAGTGAATCGGGAGTTGGAGGGTCCCAGCCCCAGCATTTT. V is TRBV25-1 and J is TRBJ1-5; no firm D call. The length of the CDR3 is 16 residues. Germline V gene lookup returns CDR1 MGHDK and CDR2 SYGVNS. Between the trimmed V and J ends, which lost 1 base and 7 bases, there was a span of 17 bases.

In its sample, this clonotype was seen a few times. The chain carries TRBV7-2 and TRBJ1-5; D gene unclear. Trimming shortened V by 1 base and J by 6 bases, and 13 bases separated the two germline ends. Germline V lookup: CDR1 SGHTA, CDR2 FQGNSA. The CDR3 is 15 residues long. DNA for the CDR3: TGTGCCAGCAGCTTAGATGGGCAGGTGGGTCAGCCCCAGCATTTT. Its protein is CASSLDGQVGQPQHF.

This clonotype was counted only a few times. This may stem from a read error, because a much larger clone lies one nucleotide away. This sequence joins TRBV6-4 and TRBJ2-7, with D possibly being TRBD2 (5 bases). CDR1 is MRHNA, CDR2 SNTAGT, per germline. With 0 bases removed from V and 7 bases from J, the gap between germline ends came to 16 bases. The CDR3 spans 15 residues. Here the CDR3 reads CASSDSWTPYNEQYF. For the CDR3, the DNA is TGTGCCAGCAGTGACTCATGGACTCCGTACAATGAGCAGTACTTC.

This clonotype has a handful of counts. The J gene is TRBJ1-2, the V gene TRBV6-5; a weak D match, TRBD1 (5 bases). Germline lookup yields CDR1 MNHEY and CDR2 SVGAGI. V lost 0 bases and J 5 bases, leaving 13 bases between the germline ends. CDR3 size: 15 residues. The CDR3 DNA reads as TGTGCCAGCAGTTACTCGGGGCGTGAGGGGTATGGCTACACCTTC. Its translation is CASSYSGREGYGYTF.

This clonotype was recorded a few times. J is TRBJ1-1 and V is TRBV6-2 or TRBV6-3, with D possibly TRBD1 on 5 matching bases. The CDR3 length is 12 residues. The germline gives CDR1 MNHEY, CDR2 SVGEGT. V lost 5 bases and J 2 bases, leaving 6 bases between the germline ends. In nucleotides, the CDR3 is TGTGCCAGCAGTCGGGGCAACACTGAAGCTTTCTTT. Its translation: CASSRGNTEAFF.

V is TRBV7-8 and J is TRBJ1-5; 9 nucleotides agree with TRBD1. The CDR3 consists of 16 residues. Per the germline V gene, CDR1 is SGHVS and CDR2 is FQNEAQ. J gave up 4 bases and V 0 bases, and 4 bases lay outside the gene matches. The CDR3, as DNA: TGTGCCAGCAGCTTAGCCCGGGACAGGGATAATCAGCCCCAGCATTTT. This codes for CASSLARDRDNQPQHF.

CDR3: CASRIATGLAQFF. In DNA, the CDR3 is TGTGCCAGTAGGATCGCCACGGGACTAGCTCAGTTCTTC. This chain uses TRBV19 with TRBJ2-1, with 9 bases identical to TRBD2. The CDR3 consists of 13 residues. Trimming cost V 6 bases and J 13 bases; bases outside gene matches: 10. The germline V gene has CDR1 LNHDA and CDR2 SQIVND (reference sequence). Combining the CDR3 with reference TRBV19 and TRBJ2-1 gives the whole variable domain DGGITQSPKYLFRKEGQNVTLSCEQNLNHDAMYWYRQDPGQGLRLIYYSQIVNDFQKGDIAEGYSVSREKKESFPLTVTSAQKNPTAFYLCASRIATGLAQFFGPGTRLTVL.

The gene calls are TRBV7-2 and TRBJ2-7; D is unclear. Per the germline V gene, CDR1 is SGHTA and CDR2 is FQGNSA. V lost 4 bases to trimming and J lost 2 bases, with 24 bases between them. This CDR3 is 18 amino acids long. This CDR3 reads CASSYPDRVPAPAYEQYF. The CDR3 nucleotides are TGTGCCAGCAGCTATCCCGATCGGGTTCCAGCGCCCGCCTACGAGCAGTACTTC.

By share of the sample, this clonotype is medium-sized (0.01 to 0.1%). The chain carries TRBV15 and TRBJ1-2; 9 nucleotides agree with TRBD1. Germline V gene lookup returns CDR1 LNHNV and CDR2 YYDKDF (reference sequence). The CDR3 extends over 15 amino acids. V shed 2 bases, J shed 4 bases, and the junction held 5 bases outside the gene matches. CDR3 region: CATSRIDRGGYGYTF. The CDR3 bases are TGTGCCACCAGCAGAATAGACAGGGGGGGCTATGGCTACACCTTC.

A single count supports this clonotype. This chain connects TRBV4-1 to TRBJ2-7; D is perhaps TRBD1 (6 bases). V lost 2 bases and J lost 1, with 24 bases in between. From germline, CDR1 is MGHRA and CDR2 YSYEKL. CDR3 length equals 19 residues. The CDR3 DNA follows: TGCGCCAGCAGCCAATTCAGGGGAAATCACCTGGCGGCTTCCTACGAGCAGTACTTC. Amino acid sequence: CASSQFRGNHLAASYEQYF.

This clonotype has only a few counts. The V and J genes are TRBV6-1 and TRBJ2-1, with TRBD1 matching 12 bases. V was pared by 7 bases and J by 5 bases, with 6 bases of the junction left unmatched. The germline V gene encodes CDR1 MNHNS and CDR2 SASEGT. The CDR3 covers 15 residues. CDR3 region: CASKPGQGAHNEQFF. CDR3 nucleotides: TGTGCCAGCAAGCCGGGACAGGGGGCGCACAATGAGCAGTTCTTC.

This clonotype was counted between two and nine times. V is TRBV9 and J is TRBJ2-5, with 11 bases fitting TRBD2. The V segment lost 3 bases and the J segment 3 bases; nucleotides outside the gene matches: 4. CDR3 length equals 15 residues. Per germline, CDR1 SGDLS and CDR2 YYNGEE. The CDR3 DNA is TGTGCCAGCAGCGACTCTAGCGGGAGGAAAGAGACCCAGTACTTC. Translating it yields CASSDSSGRKETQYF.

In its sample, this clonotype was seen a few times. This rearrangement joins TRBV7-9 to TRBJ2-7, with 7 bases identical to TRBD1. CDR1 and CDR2 (germline): SEHNR, FQNEAQ (reference sequence). V shed 2 bases and J 3 bases; nucleotides not matched to a gene: 1. This CDR3 is 13 amino acids long. The CDR3 here is CASSLRDSYEQYF. In DNA form, the CDR3 reads TGTGCCAGCAGCTTAAGGGACAGCTACGAGCAGTACTTC.

The gene calls are TRBV10-3 and TRBJ2-7; weak D call: TRBD1 (5 bases). Germline lookup yields CDR1 ENHRY and CDR2 SYGVKD. The CDR3 is made up of 15 amino acids. Trimming took 10 bases from V and 3 from J, leaving 22 bases between them. CDR3 region: CATTPDRLLLYEQYF. CDR3 in DNA: TGTGCCACCACCCCCGACAGACTGCTCCTCTACGAGCAGTACTTC.